This T cell receptor (beta chain) was recovered during a study of T-cell reconstitution after alpha-beta-depleted transplantation in children. Trimming shortened V by 1 base and J by 4 bases, and 14 bases separated the two germline ends. This CDR3 comprises 16 residues. Germline V gene sequence: CDR1 SGHVS, CDR2 FNYEAQ. This clonotype was found a few times. The library targeted TCRbeta and was prepared with unique molecular identifiers. TCRdb itself ran the PCR reads through MiXCR, one entry per CDR3 protein. The sample consists of some 290,000 distinct CDR3 sequences, over 8% of them appearing once. The receptor was isolated from a human donor who donated a stem cell graft to a child with SCID. This chain joins TRBV7-6 and TRBJ1-3; D remains unclear. The input for sequencing was PBMCs from the stem cell graft donor, taken from the stem cell graft. The CDR3 sequence is CASSLGAKKFGNTIYF. CDR3 nucleotide sequence: TGTGCCAGCAGCTTAGGGGCAAAGAAATTCGGAAACACCATATATTTT.